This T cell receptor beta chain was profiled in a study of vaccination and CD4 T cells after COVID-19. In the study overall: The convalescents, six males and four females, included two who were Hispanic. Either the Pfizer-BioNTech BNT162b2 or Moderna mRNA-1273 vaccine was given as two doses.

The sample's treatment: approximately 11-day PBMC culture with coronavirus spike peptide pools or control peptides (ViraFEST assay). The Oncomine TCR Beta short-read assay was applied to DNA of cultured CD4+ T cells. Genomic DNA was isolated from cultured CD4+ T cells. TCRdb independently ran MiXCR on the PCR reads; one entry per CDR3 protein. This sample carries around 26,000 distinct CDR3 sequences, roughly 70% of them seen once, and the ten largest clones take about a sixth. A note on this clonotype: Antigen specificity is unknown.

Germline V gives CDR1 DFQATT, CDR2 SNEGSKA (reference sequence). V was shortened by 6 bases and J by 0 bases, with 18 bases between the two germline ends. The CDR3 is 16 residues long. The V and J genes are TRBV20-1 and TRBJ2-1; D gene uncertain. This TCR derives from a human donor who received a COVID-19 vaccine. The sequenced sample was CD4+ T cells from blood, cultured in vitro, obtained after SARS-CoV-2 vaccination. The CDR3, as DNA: TGCAGTGCCCAGCTGGAGCTGCGGAGCTCCTACAATGAGCAGTTCTTC. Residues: CSAQLELRSSYNEQFF.